This record covers a single T cell receptor (beta chain). Its specificity is not known. This CDR3 is 15 amino acids long. Trimming shortened V by 1 base and J by 6 bases, and 15 bases separated the two germline ends. Germline V gives CDR1 MNHNS, CDR2 SASEGT. Antigen-specific CD4+ T cells were expanded (with viral peptide pools) by the ViraFEST assay ahead of sequencing. After less than twelve days in culture, the CD4+ T cells were isolated. As their vaccination, participants received two doses of either BNT162b2 or mRNA-1273. Researchers swapped half the medium for IL-2 medium on both days 3 and 7. This sample stems from a study of vaccination effects on CD4 cells after COVID-19. This table comes from immunoSEQ multiplex PCR, and its TCRdb copy is limited to in-frame clones, with some not included. The table lists approximately 28,000 clones, around 86% of them singletons. Study-wide results and limits: Clones that were induced by infection or by vaccine showed marked contraction late after vaccination.

This receptor was identified in a human donor who received a COVID-19 vaccine. Some clones in this sample may be carry-over from other donors' samples. The J gene is TRBJ1-2, the V gene TRBV6-1; no clear D. The material sequenced was CD4+ T cells from PBMCs cultured with SARS-CoV-2 spike peptides, taken after COVID-19 vaccination. The CDR3 loop reads CASSEGLSRGDGYTF. In nucleotides, the CDR3 is TGTGCCAGCAGTGAAGGGTTGAGCCGCGGGGATGGCTACACCTTC.